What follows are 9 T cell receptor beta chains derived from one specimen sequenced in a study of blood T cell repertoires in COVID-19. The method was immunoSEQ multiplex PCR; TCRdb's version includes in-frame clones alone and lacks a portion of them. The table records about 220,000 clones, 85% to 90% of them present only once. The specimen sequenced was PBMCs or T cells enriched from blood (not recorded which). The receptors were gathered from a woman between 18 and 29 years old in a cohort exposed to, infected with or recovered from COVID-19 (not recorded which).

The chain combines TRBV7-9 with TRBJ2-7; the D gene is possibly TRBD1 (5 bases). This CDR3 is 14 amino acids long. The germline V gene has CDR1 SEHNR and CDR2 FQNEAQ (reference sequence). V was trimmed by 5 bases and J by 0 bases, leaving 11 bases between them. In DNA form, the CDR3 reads TGTGCCAGCAGCCCGCCAGGGAACTCCTACGAGCAGTACTTC. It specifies CASSPPGNSYEQYF.

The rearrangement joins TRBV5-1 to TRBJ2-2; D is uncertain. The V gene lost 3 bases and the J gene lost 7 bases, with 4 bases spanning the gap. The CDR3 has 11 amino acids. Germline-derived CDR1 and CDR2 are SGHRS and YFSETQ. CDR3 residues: CASSSSGELFF. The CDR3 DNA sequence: TGCGCCAGCAGCTCCAGCGGGGAGCTGTTTTTT.

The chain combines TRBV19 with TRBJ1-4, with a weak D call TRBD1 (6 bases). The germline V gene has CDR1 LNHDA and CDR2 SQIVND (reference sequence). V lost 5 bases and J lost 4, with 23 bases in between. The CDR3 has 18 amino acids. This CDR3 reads CASSLNRDPLLFNEKLFF. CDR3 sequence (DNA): TGTGCCAGTAGTCTGAACAGGGACCCTTTACTCTTTAATGAAAAACTGTTTTTT. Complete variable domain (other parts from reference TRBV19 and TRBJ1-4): DGGITQSPKYLFRKEGQNVTLSCEQNLNHDAMYWYRQDPGQGLRLIYYSQIVNDFQKGDIAEGYSVSREKKESFPLTVTSAQKNPTAFYLCASSLNRDPLLFNEKLFFGSGTQLSVL.

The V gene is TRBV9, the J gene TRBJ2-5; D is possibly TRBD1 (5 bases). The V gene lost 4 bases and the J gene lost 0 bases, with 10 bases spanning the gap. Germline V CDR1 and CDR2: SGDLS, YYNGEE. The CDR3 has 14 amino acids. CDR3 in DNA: TGTGCCAGCAGCCAAACAGGATACCAAGAGACCCAGTACTTC. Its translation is CASSQTGYQETQYF.

The CDR3 spells CASSLKAVTSQPQHF. The CDR3 coding sequence is TGTGCCAGCAGCCTAAAGGCGGTTACCAGTCAGCCCCAGCATTTT. This chain uses TRBV28 with TRBJ1-5, with D unresolved. V was clipped by 6 bases and J by 6 bases, with 18 bases between them. This CDR3 is built from 15 residues. The germline gives CDR1 MDHEN, CDR2 SYDVKM.

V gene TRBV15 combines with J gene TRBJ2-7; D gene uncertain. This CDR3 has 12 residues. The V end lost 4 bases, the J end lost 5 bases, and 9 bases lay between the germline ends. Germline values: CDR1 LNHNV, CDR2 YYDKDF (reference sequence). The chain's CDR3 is CATSKRDHEQYF. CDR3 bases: TGTGCCACCAGCAAGCGAGACCACGAGCAGTACTTC.

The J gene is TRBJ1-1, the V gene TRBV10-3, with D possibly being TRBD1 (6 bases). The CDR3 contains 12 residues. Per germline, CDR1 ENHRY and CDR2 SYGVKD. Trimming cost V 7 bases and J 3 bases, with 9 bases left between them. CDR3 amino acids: CAIMTGDTEAFF. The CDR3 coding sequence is TGTGCCATCATGACAGGCGACACTGAAGCTTTCTTT.

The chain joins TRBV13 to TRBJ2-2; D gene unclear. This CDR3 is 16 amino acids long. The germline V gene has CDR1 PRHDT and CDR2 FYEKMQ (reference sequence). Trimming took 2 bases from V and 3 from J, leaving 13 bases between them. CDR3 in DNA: TGTGCCAGCAGCTTAAGGATTGGCGGATACACCGGGGAGCTGTTTTTT. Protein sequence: CASSLRIGGYTGELFF.

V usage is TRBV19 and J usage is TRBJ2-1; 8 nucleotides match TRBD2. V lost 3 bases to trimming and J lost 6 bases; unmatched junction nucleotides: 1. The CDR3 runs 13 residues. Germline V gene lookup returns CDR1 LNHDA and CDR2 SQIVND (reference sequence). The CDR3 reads CASSMTSVNEQFF. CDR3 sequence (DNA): TGTGCCAGTAGTATGACTAGCGTCAATGAGCAGTTCTTC. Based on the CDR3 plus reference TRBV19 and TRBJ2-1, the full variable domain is DGGITQSPKYLFRKEGQNVTLSCEQNLNHDAMYWYRQDPGQGLRLIYYSQIVNDFQKGDIAEGYSVSREKKESFPLTVTSAQKNPTAFYLCASSMTSVNEQFFGPGTRLTVL.